The 32 T cell receptor beta chains listed next were all sequenced from one sample in a study of CXCR3-negative and CXCR3-positive naive CD8 T cells. The authors made the TRB cDNA libraries by 5' RACE using UMI labels. One entry per CDR3 protein, without DNA, is what TCRdb gives after re-calling the 5' RACE reads. The repertoire table contains about 24,000 distinct CDR3 sequences. The sample consisted of naive CXCR3- CD8+ T cells from blood. Stated subset: CD45RO-CCR7+CD27+CD95- naive CD8+ T cells lacking CXCR3 (TNR3-). Receptors originate from a human donor in good health. Some clones in this sample may be carry-over from other donors' samples.

This chain joins TRBV6-4 and TRBJ2-1. This CDR3 region has 13 residues. Germline V lookup: CDR1 MRHNA, CDR2 SNTAGT. This CDR3 reads CASSDSRWDEQFF.

The CDR3 loop is CASSLWGQGIGYEQYF. The chain combines TRBV7-9 with TRBJ2-7; TCRdb's assignment of TRBD1 cannot be checked, as there is no DNA. Germline loops: CDR1 SEHNR, CDR2 FQNEAQ (reference sequence). CDR3 length: 16 residues.

CDR3 region: CASTADRAILSGANVLTF. This chain uses TRBV19 with TRBJ2-6; TCRdb returns TRBD1, unconfirmable since there is no DNA. CDR1 and CDR2 (germline): LNHDA, SQIVND (reference sequence). This CDR3 is built from 18 residues.

The chain has TRBV28 and TRBJ2-7; as DNA is missing, the TRBD1 call by TCRdb cannot be tested. Germline CDR1 MDHEN, CDR2 SYDVKM. This CDR3 region has 13 residues. CDR3 in amino acids: CATGDNYSYEQYF.

The chain links TRBV28 to TRBJ1-2; the D call of TRBD1 rests on TCRdb alone, since no DNA is present to check it. The CDR3 has 15 residues. Per germline, CDR1 MDHEN and CDR2 SYDVKM. The chain's CDR3 is CASSPLGQSSYGYTF.

The chain employs TRBV4-1 and TRBJ2-7. This CDR3 has 14 residues. Germline V gene sequence: CDR1 MGHRA, CDR2 YSYEKL. The CDR3: CASSQSPRNYEQYF.

The chain uses TRBV11-3 and TRBJ2-1; TCRdb outputs TRBD2, but without DNA this stays unchecked. The length of the CDR3 is 16 residues. Germline V lookup: CDR1 SGHNT, CDR2 YENEEA. The CDR3 region is CASSPWTSGGNNEQFF.

The chain joins TRBV29-1 to TRBJ1-2. CDR1 and CDR2 from the germline V gene are SQVTM and ANQGSEA. The CDR3 extends over 12 amino acids. The CDR3 spells CSVEKSTNGYTF.

The V and J genes are TRBV20-1 and TRBJ2-1; absent DNA, TCRdb's TRBD2 call cannot be checked. Germline V gene lookup returns CDR1 DFQATT and CDR2 SNEGSKA (reference sequence). The CDR3 covers 15 residues. The CDR3 loop reads CSARVVGLGLNEQFF.

The CDR3 is CSVEGQGGHEQFF. The chain employs TRBV29-1 and TRBJ2-1; TCRdb reports TRBD1, a call that lacks DNA to check it against. The germline V gene has CDR1 SQVTM and CDR2 ANQGSEA. This CDR3 has 13 residues.

The rearrangement links TRBV20-1 to TRBJ2-2. CDR3 size: 13 residues. CDR1 is DFQATT, CDR2 SNEGSKA, per germline (reference sequence). The CDR3 loop reads CSARDLGTGELFF.

V gene TRBV7-6 combines with J gene TRBJ2-5; TCRdb's D call, TRBD1, is unchecked because there is no DNA. CDR1 is SGHVS and CDR2 is FNYEAQ in the germline V gene. The CDR3 sequence is 16 residues long. The CDR3: CASSLAVRDRGRTQYF.

J is TRBJ2-3 and V is TRBV20-1; the D gene TCRdb calls, TRBD2, cannot be checked with no DNA. CDR3 length equals 18 residues. The germline V gene has CDR1 DFQATT and CDR2 SNEGSKA (reference sequence). CDR3 protein: CSGDASRTSGGATDTQYF.

The chain carries TRBV29-1 and TRBJ2-7; the D gene TCRdb calls, TRBD1, cannot be checked with no DNA. This CDR3 has 14 amino acids. Germline V gives CDR1 SQVTM, CDR2 ANQGSEA. CDR3 sequence reads: CSVEIAGQGYEQYF.

J is TRBJ2-7 and V is TRBV6-2 or TRBV6-3; TCRdb's D call of TRBD1 is untestable without DNA. The germline V gene encodes CDR1 MNHEY and CDR2 SVGEGT. This CDR3 is 14 amino acids long. Here the CDR3 reads CASSLTGFAYEQYF.

This chain connects TRBV27 to TRBJ2-1. The CDR3 covers 15 residues. Germline CDR1 is MNHEY and CDR2 is SMNVEV (reference sequence). The CDR3 loop reads CASSLGGSSYNEQFF.

This rearrangement joins TRBV4-3 to TRBJ2-7; TCRdb's D call of TRBD2 is untestable without DNA. The CDR3 runs 14 residues. Germline V gives CDR1 LGHNA, CDR2 YSLEER. CDR3 in amino acids: CASSQGLAGGEQYF.

The chain's CDR3 is CASSLMIDGKSPLHF. This chain links TRBV7-9 with TRBJ1-6. CDR1 SEHNR and CDR2 FQNEAQ come from the germline V gene (reference sequence). CDR3 length: 15 amino acids.

V gene TRBV7-7 combines with J gene TRBJ2-2; there is no DNA to check the TCRdb D call of TRBD1. The CDR3 is 15 amino acids. Germline values: CDR1 SSHAT, CDR2 FNYEAQ (reference sequence). CDR3 sequence: CASSLGQGPGGELFF.

J is TRBJ1-4 and V is TRBV29-1. Germline V gene lookup returns CDR1 SQVTM and CDR2 ANQGSEA. The CDR3 is 13 amino acids. The CDR3 loop is CSVAVRVDEKLFF.

V is TRBV9 and J is TRBJ1-6. The CDR3 runs 15 residues. Germline CDR1 is SGDLS and CDR2 is YYNGEE. CDR3: CASSVGRTSWTPLHF.

The chain's CDR3 is CASMQAENYGYTF. The chain recombines TRBV19 with TRBJ1-2. In germline, CDR1 is LNHDA, CDR2 SQIVND (reference sequence). The CDR3 has 13 amino acids.

This chain links TRBV6-2 or TRBV6-3 with TRBJ2-6; TCRdb reports TRBD1, a call that lacks DNA to check it against. The CDR3 loop spans 17 amino acids. CDR1 MNHEY and CDR2 SVGEGT come from the germline V gene. CDR3 protein: CASSSPGDYTGANVLTF.

The CDR3 loop is CSIEGGTGRYGYTF. The chain joins TRBV29-1 to TRBJ1-2. The CDR3 is 14 residues long. CDR1 is SQVTM and CDR2 is ANQGSEA in the germline V gene.

V and J are TRBV28 and TRBJ1-4. The CDR3 has 15 amino acids. Germline values: CDR1 MDHEN, CDR2 SYDVKM. CDR3: CASRRTVGTNEKLFF.

V and J are TRBV10-3 and TRBJ2-2. This CDR3 is 12 amino acids long. The germline CDR1 and CDR2 sequences are ENHRY and SYGVKD. Here the CDR3 reads CAIIGEAGELFF.

The chain joins TRBV7-9 to TRBJ2-1; TCRdb's D call of TRBD2 is untestable without DNA. Germline V gives CDR1 SEHNR, CDR2 FQNEAQ (reference sequence). This CDR3 contains 17 residues. The chain's CDR3 is CASSPGTSGLHFNEQFF.

The chain uses TRBV5-1 and TRBJ2-7; the TRBD2 assignment by TCRdb is unverifiable without DNA. This CDR3 contains 14 residues. Germline CDR1 reads SGHRS; CDR2 reads YFSETQ. CDR3 sequence reads: CASSSPGLSYEQYF.

The gene calls are TRBV5-4 and TRBJ2-7. CDR3 length: 13 amino acids. Germline CDR1 SGHNT, CDR2 YYREEE (reference sequence). CDR3 protein: CASSLVSVREQYF.

The chain is built from TRBV10-3 and TRBJ2-7; the TCRdb D gene call, TRBD2, has no DNA to confirm it. The length of the CDR3 is 13 residues. Germline-derived CDR1 and CDR2 are ENHRY and SYGVKD. The CDR3: CAGSGGQTYEQYF.

The V and J genes are TRBV29-1 and TRBJ1-1; TCRdb reports TRBD1, a call that lacks DNA to check it against. CDR1 and CDR2 (germline): SQVTM, ANQGSEA. The CDR3 is 14 residues long. CDR3 region: CSVGTGWADTEAFF.

The gene calls are TRBV7-2 and TRBJ2-7; no DNA is available, so the TRBD1 call from TCRdb remains unchecked. CDR1 and CDR2 from the germline V gene are SGHTA and FQGNSA. The CDR3 is 15 residues long. This CDR3 reads CASSFFRGESYEQYF.